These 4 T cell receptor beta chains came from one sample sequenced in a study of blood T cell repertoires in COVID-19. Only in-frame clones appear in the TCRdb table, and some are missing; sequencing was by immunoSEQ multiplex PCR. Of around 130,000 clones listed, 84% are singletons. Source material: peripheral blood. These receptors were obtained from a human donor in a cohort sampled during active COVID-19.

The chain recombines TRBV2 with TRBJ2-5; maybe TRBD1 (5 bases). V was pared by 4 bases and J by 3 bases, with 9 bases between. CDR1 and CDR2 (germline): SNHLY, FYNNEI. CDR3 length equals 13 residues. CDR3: CASSGWGKETQYF. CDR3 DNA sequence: TGTGCCAGCAGTGGGTGGGGCAAAGAGACCCAGTACTTC.

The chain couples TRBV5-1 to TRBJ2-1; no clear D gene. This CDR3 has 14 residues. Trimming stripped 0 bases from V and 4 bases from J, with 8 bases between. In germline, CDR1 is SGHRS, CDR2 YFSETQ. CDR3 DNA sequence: TGCGCCAGCAGCTTGGTTTCAGTGTACAATGAGCAGTTCTTC. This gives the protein CASSLVSVYNEQFF.

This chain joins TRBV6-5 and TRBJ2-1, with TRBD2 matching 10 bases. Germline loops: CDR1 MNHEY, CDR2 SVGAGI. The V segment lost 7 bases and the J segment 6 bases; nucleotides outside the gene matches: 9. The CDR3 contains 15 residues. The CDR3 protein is CASTLPSGGSNEQFF. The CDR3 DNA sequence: TGTGCCAGCACCCTTCCTAGCGGGGGCTCCAATGAGCAGTTCTTC.

The CDR3 sequence: CASASGNTEAFF. The CDR3 nucleotides read TGTGCCAGCGCCTCGGGGAATACTGAAGCTTTCTTT. V and J are TRBV12-3 or TRBV12-4 and TRBJ1-1; D not certain. The length of the CDR3 is 12 residues. Trimming removed 8 bases at V and 5 bases at J, with 12 bases between.